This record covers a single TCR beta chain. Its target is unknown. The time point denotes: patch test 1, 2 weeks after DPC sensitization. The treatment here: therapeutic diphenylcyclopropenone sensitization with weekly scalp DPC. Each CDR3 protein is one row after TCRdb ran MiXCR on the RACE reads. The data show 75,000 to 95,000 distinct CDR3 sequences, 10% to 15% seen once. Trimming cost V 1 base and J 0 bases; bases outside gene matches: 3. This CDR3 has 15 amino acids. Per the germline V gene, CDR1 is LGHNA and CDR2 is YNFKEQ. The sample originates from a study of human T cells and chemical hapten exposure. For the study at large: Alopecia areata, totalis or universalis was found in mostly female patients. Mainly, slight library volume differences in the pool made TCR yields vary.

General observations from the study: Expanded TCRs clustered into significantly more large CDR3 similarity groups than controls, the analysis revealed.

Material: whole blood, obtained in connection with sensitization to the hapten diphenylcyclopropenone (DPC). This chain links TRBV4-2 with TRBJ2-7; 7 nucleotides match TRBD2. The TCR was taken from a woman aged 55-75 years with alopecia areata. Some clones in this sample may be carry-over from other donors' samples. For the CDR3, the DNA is TGTGCCAGCAGCCAAGGAGGCGGGAGCTCCTACGAGCAGTACTTC. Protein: CASSQGGGSSYEQYF.